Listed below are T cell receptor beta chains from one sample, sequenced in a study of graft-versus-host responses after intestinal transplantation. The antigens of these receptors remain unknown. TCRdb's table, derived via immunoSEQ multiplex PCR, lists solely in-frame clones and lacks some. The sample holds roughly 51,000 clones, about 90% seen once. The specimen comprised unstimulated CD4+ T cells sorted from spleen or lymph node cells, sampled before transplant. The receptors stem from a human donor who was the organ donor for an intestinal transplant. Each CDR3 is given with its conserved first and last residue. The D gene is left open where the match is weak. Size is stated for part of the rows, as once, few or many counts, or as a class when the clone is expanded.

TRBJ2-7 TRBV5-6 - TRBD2 TGTGCCAGCAGCTCGACTAGCGGGGAGACCTACGAGCAGTACTTC CASSSTSGETYEQYF
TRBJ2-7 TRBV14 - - TGTGCCAGCAGCCTAATCCACACCTACGAGCAGTACTTC CASSLIHTYEQYF
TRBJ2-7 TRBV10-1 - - TGCGCCAGCAGTGAAGGACAGTTCCACTACGAGCAGTACTTC CASSEGQFHYEQYF
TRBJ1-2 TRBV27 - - TGTGCCAGCAGGCCCCGGACAGCCAACTATGGCTACACCTTC CASRPRTANYGYTF
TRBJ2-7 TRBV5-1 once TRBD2 TGCGCCAGCAGCTCAGGGACTAGCGGCTCCTACGAGCAGTACTTC CASSSGTSGSYEQYF
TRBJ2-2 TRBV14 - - TGTGCCAGCAGCCAACAACAGCTCTTCACCGGGGAGCTGTTTTTT CASSQQQLFTGELFF
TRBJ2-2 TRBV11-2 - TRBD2 TGTGCCAGCAGCCCGACTAGCGGACGCGGCACCGGGGAGCTGTTTTTT CASSPTSGRGTGELFF
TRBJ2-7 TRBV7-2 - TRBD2 TGTGCCAGCAGCTTCCCTAGCGGGAGGGCGGAGCAGTACTTC CASSFPSGRAEQYF
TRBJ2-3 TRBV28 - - TGTGCCAGCAGTTTGGCCGGGATCCGGCAGTATTTT CASSLAGIRQYF
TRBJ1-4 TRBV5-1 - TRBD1 TGCGCCAGCAGGGACAGGGCAACTAATGAAAAACTGTTTTTT CASRDRATNEKLFF
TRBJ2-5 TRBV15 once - TGTGCCACCAGCAGAGGGGCGGAGACCCAGTACTTC CATSRGAETQYF
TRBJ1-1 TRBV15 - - TGTGCCACCACCTTGGACAGAGGGAACACTGAAGCTTTCTTT CATTLDRGNTEAFF
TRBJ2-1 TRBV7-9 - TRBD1 TGTGCCAGCAGCCAACAGGGGGGCGAGCAGTTCTTC CASSQQGGEQFF
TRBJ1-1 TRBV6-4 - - TGTGCCAGCACCCCCCCGAGAATGAACACTGAAGCTTTCTTT CASTPPRMNTEAFF
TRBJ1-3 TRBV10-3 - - TGTGCCATCAGTGAGTCTGGTCCAGTGTTCCGAAACACCATATATTTT CAISESGPVFRNTIYF
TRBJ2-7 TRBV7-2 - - TGTGCCAGCAGCTTAGTGAGCGAGAGCTCCTACGAGCAGTACTTC CASSLVSESSYEQYF
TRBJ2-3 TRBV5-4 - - TGTGCCAGCAGCGCCGGAGGAGCTAGCAGCTTAGCAGATACGCAGTATTTT CASSAGGASSLADTQYF
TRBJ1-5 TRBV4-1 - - TGCGCCAGCAGCCAAGCCTTTGGACAGACTAGCAATCAGCCCCAGCATTTT CASSQAFGQTSNQPQHF
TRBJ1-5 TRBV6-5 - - TGTGCCAGCAGAGGATTGGGGGCCGGCAATCAGCCCCAGCATTTT CASRGLGAGNQPQHF
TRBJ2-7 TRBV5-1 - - TGCGCCAGCAGCTCCCGATCTCTATCCTACGAGCAGTACTTC CASSSRSLSYEQYF
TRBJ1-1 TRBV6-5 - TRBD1 TGTGCCAGCAGTTGGGACAGGGTCATGAACACTGAAGCTTTCTTT CASSWDRVMNTEAFF
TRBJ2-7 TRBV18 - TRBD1 TGTGCCAGCTCAACCGAAGGGGACAGGGGGCTTCATTCCTACGAGCAGTACTTC CASSTEGDRGLHSYEQYF
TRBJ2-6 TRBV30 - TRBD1 TGTGCCTGTACGACAGGGATACGTGGGGCCAACGTCCTGACTTTC CACTTGIRGANVLTF
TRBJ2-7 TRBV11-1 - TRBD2 TGTGCCAGCAGTTCTGTGGCGGGAGTGTACGAGCAGTACTTC CASSSVAGVYEQYF
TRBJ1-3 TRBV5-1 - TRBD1 TGCGCCAGCAGCCCGGGACAGGGCGGAAACACCATATATTTT CASSPGQGGNTIYF
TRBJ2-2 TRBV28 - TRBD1 TGTGCCAGCAGTTTACCGACAGGGGCCGGGGAGCTGTTTTTT CASSLPTGAGELFF
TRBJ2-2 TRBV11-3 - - TGTGCCAGCAGCTCAAGGGGGTCGACCGGGGAGCTGTTTTTT CASSSRGSTGELFF
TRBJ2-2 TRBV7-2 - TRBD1 TGTGCCAGCAGCCCGACAGGGGGATGGTCCGGGGAGCTGTTTTTT CASSPTGGWSGELFF
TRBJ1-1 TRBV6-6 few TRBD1 TGTGCCAGCAGTTTCGGGGGAAGACAGGGACACACTGAAGCTTTCTTT CASSFGGRQGHTEAFF
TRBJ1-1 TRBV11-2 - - TGTGCCAGCAGCTCCCTGAGGGAGGGGACTGAAGCTTTCTTT CASSSLREGTEAFF
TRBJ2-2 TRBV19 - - TGTGCCAGTAGTACTAGATCAACAGGGTTCACCGGGGAGCTGTTTTTT CASSTRSTGFTGELFF
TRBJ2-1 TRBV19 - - TGTGCCAGTAGTATAGACGGGAGTTTCCCCTACAATGAGCAGTTCTTC CASSIDGSFPYNEQFF
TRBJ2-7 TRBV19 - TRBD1 TGTGCCAGTCGGAAAGACCGGGACAGGGGTTACGAGCAGTACTTC CASRKDRDRGYEQYF
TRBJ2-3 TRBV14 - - TGTGCCAGCAGCCAAGAGCTAGCGTCCCATACGCAGTATTTT CASSQELASHTQYF
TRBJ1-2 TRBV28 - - TGTGCCAGCAGTTTTCCTGTGGCCTATGGCTACACCTTC CASSFPVAYGYTF
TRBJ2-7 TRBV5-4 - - TGTGCCAGCAGCTCCGCTAGCAGAGACTCCTACGAGCAGTACTTC CASSSASRDSYEQYF
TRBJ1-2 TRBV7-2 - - TGTGCCAGCAGACCTGACGGAGTCTCTATGGGCTACACCTTC CASRPDGVSMGYTF
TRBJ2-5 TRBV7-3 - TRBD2 TGTGCCAGCAGCGCTGCACTAGCGGGAGGGCGTGAGACCCAGTACTTC CASSAALAGGRETQYF
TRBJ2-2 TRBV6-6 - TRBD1 TGTGCCAGCAGTCCCCCAGGGGGCACCGGGGAGCTGTTTTTT CASSPPGGTGELFF
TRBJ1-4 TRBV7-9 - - TGTGCCAGCAGCTTTGGGGGGGTGGATGAAAAACTGTTTTTT CASSFGGVDEKLFF
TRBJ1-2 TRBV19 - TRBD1 TGTGCCAGTACCCCACAGGGGAACTATGGCTACACCTTC CASTPQGNYGYTF
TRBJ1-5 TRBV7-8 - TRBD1 TGTGCCAGCAGCACCACGGCGGGACAGGGACAGCCCCAGCATTTT CASSTTAGQGQPQHF
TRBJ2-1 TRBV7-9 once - TGTGCCAGCAGCCTAAGCCATGAGCAGTTCTTC CASSLSHEQFF
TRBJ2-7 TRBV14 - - TGTGCCAGCAGCCAAGTGGTGGGGGCCAGGACCTACGAGCAGTACTTC CASSQVVGARTYEQYF
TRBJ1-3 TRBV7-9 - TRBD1 TGTGCCAGCAGCTTGTACCGGGACAGAACCTCTGGAAACACCATATATTTT CASSLYRDRTSGNTIYF
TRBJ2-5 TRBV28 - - TGTGCCAGCAGTTCCCTCCGGGGTGTCGAGACCCAGTACTTC CASSSLRGVETQYF
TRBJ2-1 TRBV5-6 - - TGTGCCAGCAGCCTTCCCCCCGGTTCGCGGTACAATGAGCAGTTCTTC CASSLPPGSRYNEQFF
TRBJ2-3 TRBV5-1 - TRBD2 TGCGCCAGCAGCTCCCAAGGACTAGCGGGAACAGATACGCAGTATTTT CASSSQGLAGTDTQYF
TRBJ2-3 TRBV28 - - TGTGCCAGCGGTCGGGATACGCAGTATTTT CASGRDTQYF
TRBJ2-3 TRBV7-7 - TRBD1 TGTGCTAGCAGCCCGAGGACAGGGGAGAGGAATACGCAGTATTTT CASSPRTGERNTQYF
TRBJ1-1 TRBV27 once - TGTGCCAGCCCAGGCGGGATCCGTAAGGTTTGGACACAGACCTCGACTGAAGCTTTCTTT CASPGGIRKVWTQTSTEAFF
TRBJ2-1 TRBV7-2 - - TGTGCCAGCAGCTTCGGGGGAGCGCGGAATGAGCAGTTCTTC CASSFGGARNEQFF
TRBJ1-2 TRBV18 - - TGTGCCAGCTCACCGCGGGAGTCGCGGGGCTACACCTTC CASSPRESRGYTF
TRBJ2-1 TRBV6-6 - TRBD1 TGTGCCAGCAGGATTACAGGGGAGAGCAATGAGCAGTTCTTC CASRITGESNEQFF
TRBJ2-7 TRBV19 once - TGTGCCAGTAGTTCCGGGACACATACCTACGAGCAGTACTTC CASSSGTHTYEQYF
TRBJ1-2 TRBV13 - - TGTGCCAGCAGCTTAGCTCCGCCTAGTGGCTACACCTTC CASSLAPPSGYTF
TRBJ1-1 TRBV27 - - TGTGCCAGCAAGCTAAACGCAGGCTCGAACACTGAAGCTTTCTTT CASKLNAGSNTEAFF
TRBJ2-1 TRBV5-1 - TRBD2 TGCGCCAGCAGCCTGGATTGGGGGGTGGAGCTAGCGGGAGATGAGCAGTTCTTC CASSLDWGVELAGDEQFF
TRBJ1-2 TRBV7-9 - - TGTGCCAGCGGCTTAGTCGAGTGGGGCCTATATGGCTACACCTTC CASGLVEWGLYGYTF